A selection of T cell receptor beta chains follows, all from one sample in a study of blood T cells in healthy people across ages. TCRdb used MiXCR to reprocess the 5' RACE reads, holding one entry per CDR3 protein. The table shows some 1.4 million distinct CDR3 sequences, with roughly 40% occurring only once. Sequencing was carried out using blood. These receptor sequences come from a woman between 18 and 30 years old in good health. The CDR3 runs from the conserved cysteine through the conserved F or W. A D gene is named only where the DNA matches it firmly. The size field is filled for only some rows; it gives once, few, many or a size class.

cdr3_nt cdr3_aa d_call j_call v_call clone_size
TGTGCCAGCAGTTTATACGGCGGGACAGGGGGTGGATACGAGCAGTACTTC CASSLYGGTGGGYEQYF TRBD1 TRBJ2-7 TRBV27 .
TGTGCCAGCAGTTACCGGCAGGGGTTTGGCGCTTTTGGGTCACCCCTCCACTTT CASSYRQGFGAFGSPLHF . TRBJ1-6 TRBV6-5 few
TGTGCCATCAGCCGCGGATTAGTGAGGCAGCCCTATGGCTACACCTTC CAISRGLVRQPYGYTF . TRBJ1-2 TRBV10-3 few
TGTGCCAGCAGCATCCGGGTTTCAGCAAACGGCTACACCTTC CASSIRVSANGYTF . TRBJ1-2 TRBV12-3/TRBV12-4 .
TGTGCCAGCAGCCAAGACGCCCTAGCGGGGGACACTAGCACAGATACGCAGTATTTT CASSQDALAGDTSTDTQYF TRBD2 TRBJ2-3 TRBV3-1 few
TGCGCCAGCAGCTCACCGGGACCTACCAACTATGGCTACACCTTC CASSSPGPTNYGYTF . TRBJ1-2 TRBV5-1 .
TGTGCCAGCAGTGAAGCAGTGGGGAGGGCGGGTCCTTTCTACAATGAGCAGTTCTTC CASSEAVGRAGPFYNEQFF TRBD2 TRBJ2-1 TRBV6-1 few
TGCAGTGCTAGAGAGGGGGGCGTCTACGAGCAGTACTTC CSAREGGVYEQYF . TRBJ2-7 TRBV20-1 few
TGTGCCATCAGCCGGTATACCCAAGAGACCCAGTTCTTC CAISRYTQETQFF . TRBJ2-1 TRBV10-3 .
TGTGCCAGCAGCTTCCGTGGCTCTGGGGCCAACGTCCTGATTTTC CASSFRGSGANVLIF . TRBJ2-6 TRBV9 .
TGCGCCAGCAGCTTATCCGGACAAGGGAGCTACAATGAGCAGTACTTC CASSLSGQGSYNEQYF . TRBJ2-7 TRBV5-1 few
TGCGCCAGCAGCTTTCAGCGCCTGGATGAGCAGTACTTC CASSFQRLDEQYF . TRBJ2-5 TRBV5-1 .
TGTGCCAGCAGCGTTAGGTCGTCCTCAGGGGAGGGCACTGAAGCTTTCTTT CASSVRSSSGEGTEAFF . TRBJ1-1 TRBV7-9 .
TGTGCCAGCAGCGCCCAGGGGCCGGGGAACGAGCAGTACTTC CASSAQGPGNEQYF . TRBJ2-7 TRBV7-2 few
TGTGCCAGCAGCGGGGGGCGAACTAATGAAAAACTGTTTTTT CASSGGRTNEKLFF . TRBJ1-4 TRBV7-9 few
TGTGCCAGCAACCTAGTCGGTCTCCCAGATACGCAGTATTTT CASNLVGLPDTQYF . TRBJ2-3 TRBV2 .
TGTGCCAGCAGCAAAGGGCAGAGAAGACCCCAGCATTTT CASSKGQRRPQHF . TRBJ1-5 TRBV21-1 few
TGCGCCAGCAGCCAAGACGGTACAGGCCCCTATGGCTACACCTTC CASSQDGTGPYGYTF . TRBJ1-2 TRBV4-1 few
TGTGCCAGCAGTCCCCAGGGGGGGGAGGAATACACAGATACGCAGTATTTT CASSPQGGEEYTDTQYF . TRBJ2-3 TRBV6-1 .
TGCGCCAGCAGCGAGGACCCGAACACCGGGGAGCTGTTTTTT CASSEDPNTGELFF . TRBJ2-2 TRBV5-1 few
TGTGCCATCAGCTTCGGACTAACAAATGAGCAGTTCTTC CAISFGLTNEQFF . TRBJ2-1 TRBV10-3 .
TGTGCCAGCAGACAGGACACGTATGAAAAACTGTTTTTT CASRQDTYEKLFF . TRBJ1-4 TRBV6-1 once
TGCGCCAGCAGCCCTGGAGGGTACCAAGAGACCCAGTACTTC CASSPGGYQETQYF . TRBJ2-5 TRBV5-1 few
TGTGCCAGCAGGGCAACAGGGACGGCTAACTATGGCTACACCTTC CASRATGTANYGYTF . TRBJ1-2 TRBV6-5 .
TGTGCCAGCAGCCAAGGACCCCCGGGAAGCTCCTACGAGCAGTACTTC CASSQGPPGSSYEQYF . TRBJ2-7 TRBV3-1 .
TGCAGTGCCCCGTCACATCTAGCGGGGGGCCCCCGCACCGGGGAGCTGTTTTTT CSAPSHLAGGPRTGELFF TRBD2 TRBJ2-2 TRBV20-1 .
TGCGCCAGCAGCTTGGCTGCGCTTCGGTTGGGAGGGAGAATCGAAGAGACCCAGTACTTC CASSLAALRLGGRIEETQYF TRBD2 TRBJ2-5 TRBV5-1 few
TGTGCCAGCATGTGGGACAGGGGCACTGAAGCTTTCTTT CASMWDRGTEAFF TRBD1 TRBJ1-1 TRBV7-3 few
TGTGCAGCCGGGGGGGGGCGGGTCACTGAAGCTTTCTTT CAAGGGRVTEAFF . TRBJ1-1 TRBV7-2 .
TGTGCCAGCAGCTTGAGGGGCGATCTCAAGTATTTT CASSLRGDLKYF . TRBJ2-3 TRBV5-5 few
TGTGCCAGCAGTTTTGACGGACAGGGCGGCTATGGCTACACCTTC CASSFDGQGGYGYTF TRBD1 TRBJ1-2 TRBV12-3/TRBV12-4 .
TGCAGTGCTAGACTAGCGGGAGGGCTGATCTACGAGCAGTACTTC CSARLAGGLIYEQYF TRBD2 TRBJ2-7 TRBV20-1 few
TGCAGCGGAGGCGTTGGGGGGTATGAGCAGTACTTC CSGGVGGYEQYF . TRBJ2-7 TRBV29-1 few
TGTGCCAGCGAGTGGGCCTCTGAGCAGTTCTTC CASEWASEQFF . TRBJ2-1 TRBV2 .
TGTGCCAGCAGCCTCCAGGGGGGCCACACTGAAGCTTTCTTT CASSLQGGHTEAFF TRBD1 TRBJ1-1 TRBV7-8 .
TGTGCCAGCAGTTTAGGGGGGGTTGGGGCCAACGTCCTGACTTTC CASSLGGVGANVLTF TRBD2 TRBJ2-6 TRBV28 few
TGTGCCAGCAGCCAAATGAGCGGCCCCGGTGAGACCCAGTACTTC CASSQMSGPGETQYF . TRBJ2-5 TRBV3-1 .
TGTGCCAGCAGTTTATCTTTGGGTAGCTGGCAGCCCCAGCATTTT CASSLSLGSWQPQHF . TRBJ1-5 TRBV27 few